Listed below are T cell receptor beta chains from one sample, sequenced in a study of blood T cells in healthy people across ages. TCRdb re-derived calls from the 5' RACE reads in MiXCR, one entry per CDR3 protein. This table holds some 1.7 million distinct CDR3 sequences, about 30% found once. Sequenced: blood. The receptors originated from a woman in her thirties in good health. Each CDR3 is given with its conserved first and last residue. A D gene is named only where the DNA matches it firmly. Not every row has a clone size; where given, it reads once, few, many or a size class.

d_gene	v_gene	abundance	j_gene	CDR3aa	CDR3nt
TRBD2	TRBV7-6	NA	TRBJ2-7	CASSPAGGEMCEQYF	TGTGCCAGCAGCCCAGCGGGGGGCGAGATGTGCGAGCAGTACTTC
TRBD1	TRBV20-1	many	TRBJ2-6	CSARTGGSGANVLTF	TGCAGCGCCCGGACAGGGGGCTCTGGGGCCAACGTCCTGACTTTC
TRBD2	TRBV7-3	NA	TRBJ2-4	CASSLRGGRGGSLYNEQYF	TGTGCCAGCAGCTTACGGGGTGGTCGCGGGGGAAGTCTCTACAATGAGCAGTACTTC
NA	TRBV4-2	many	TRBJ2-1	CASSLPEAYNEQFF	TGTGCCAGCAGCCTCCCGGAAGCGTACAATGAGCAGTTCTTC
NA	TRBV13	few	TRBJ2-3	CASSRREKDTQYF	TGTGCCAGCAGCCGCAGGGAGAAAGATACGCAGTATTTT
TRBD2	TRBV10-2	few	TRBJ2-1	CASSGSGGGNEQFF	TGCGCCAGCAGTGGAAGCGGCGGGGGTAATGAGCAGTTCTTC
TRBD1	TRBV15	few	TRBJ2-7	CATSTRDRSQGEQYF	TGTGCCACCAGCACTCGGGACAGGTCGCAGGGCGAGCAGTACTTC
TRBD2	TRBV20-1	NA	TRBJ2-3	CSARGAGGPGDTQYF	TGCAGTGCTAGAGGGGCGGGGGGCCCGGGAGATACGCAGTATTTT
NA	TRBV12-3/TRBV12-4	few	TRBJ2-1	CASSLSFGNEQFF	TGTGCCAGCAGTTTGTCTTTTGGCAATGAGCAGTTCTTC
NA	TRBV7-9	many	TRBJ2-1	CASSPSGTPYNEQFF	TGTGCCAGCAGCCCGAGCGGAACCCCGTACAATGAGCAGTTCTTC
NA	TRBV15	NA	TRBJ2-2	CATRHEVTGELFF	TGTGCCACCAGGCACGAGGTCACCGGGGAGCTGTTTTTT